Below, 6 T cell receptor beta chains from the same sample are listed, as sequenced in a study of molecular identifiers for immune sequencing clone quantification (dated by TCRdb to 2017 to 2018). Libraries were constructed by PCR. The sequencer was an Illumina HiSeq 4000. Using fastp at Q25 and MiXCR, TCRdb reprocessed the public reads and kept productive beta chains. CDR3 protein sequences are deduplicated, and each keeps its most common genes and DNA. The table for this sample lists about 300,000 distinct CDR3 sequences; about a fifth of them were counted only once. Approximately 0.8% of the sample comes from the top ten. Material: naive CD8+ T cells from blood, with Jurkat cell RNA spiked in. The cell subset or site label on this specimen signifies: FACS-sorted CD8+CD4-CCR7+CD45RA+ naive T cells. The receptors originated from a human donor in good health. Some libraries in this study had Jurkat cell RNA spiked in.

Of note for this clonotype: This sequence may be a read error, since a much larger clone differs from it by one base. V usage is TRBV6-2 or TRBV6-3 and J usage is TRBJ2-6, with D possibly matching TRBD1 (5 bases). This CDR3 comprises 17 residues. Germline CDR1 and CDR2: MNHEY and SVGEGT. As DNA, the CDR3 is TGTGCCAGCAGTTACTGGGCAGAAAACTCTGGGGCCAACGCCCTGACTTTC. Protein: CASSYWAENSGANALTF.

This clonotype has at least ten counts. The chain has TRBV6-5 and TRBJ2-7; the match to TRBD1 covers 8 bases. Trimming at V came to 2 bases and at J to 3 bases, leaving 3 bases not matched to a gene. The CDR3 length is 14 residues. Germline CDR1 reads MNHEY; CDR2 reads SVGAGI. CDR3 residues: CASSYGTGNYEQYF. The CDR3 region has the DNA TGTGCCAGCAGTTACGGGACAGGCAACTACGAGCAGTACTTC.

V and J are TRBV7-9 and TRBJ2-1; 7 bases agree with TRBD2. The J segment lost 1 base and the V segment lost 5 bases, leaving 17 bases of the junction unmatched. The CDR3 runs 19 residues. Germline values: CDR1 SEHNR, CDR2 FQNEAQ (reference sequence). The CDR3: CASSRGGGGGPQSYNEQFF. The CDR3, as DNA: TGTGCCAGCAGCCGTGGGGGGGGGGGAGGGCCTCAGTCCTACAATGAGCAGTTCTTC. Looking up the rest from reference TRBV7-9 and TRBJ2-1 gives the full variable domain: DTGVSQNPRHKITKRGQNVTFRCDPISEHNRLYWYRQTLGQGPEFLTYFQNEAQLEKSRLLSDRFSAERPKGSFSTLEIQRTEQGDSAMYLCASSRGGGGGPQSYNEQFFGPGTRLTVL.

The chain combines TRBV30 with TRBJ2-5, with D possibly being TRBD2 (7 bases). The CDR3 has 15 amino acids. The germline CDR1 and CDR2 sequences are GTSNPN and SVGIG (reference sequence). Trimming took off 1 base at V and 0 bases at J, with 12 bases between the two ends. CDR3 region: CAWSGGGADQETQYF. The CDR3, as DNA: TGTGCCTGGAGTGGAGGGGGGGCCGACCAAGAGACCCAGTACTTC.

In regard to this clonotype: This may arise from a read error, as a much more abundant clone is one base away. This CDR3 is CATTEGRPNNEQFF. The DNA of the CDR3 is TGTGCCACCACGGAGGGGCGCCCCAACAATGAGCAGTTCTTC. The chain couples TRBV15 to TRBJ2-1; the D gene is possibly TRBD2 (6 bases). V was trimmed by 7 bases and J by 5 bases, leaving 15 bases between them. This CDR3 has 14 residues. Germline lookup yields CDR1 LNHNV and CDR2 YYDKDF (reference sequence).

For this clonotype: This may be a read error: a much more frequent sequence differs by one nucleotide. Written as DNA, the CDR3 is TGTGCCAGCAGTTTTACTTTTACAGACACCGAGGAGCTGTTTTTT. Amino acid sequence: CASSFTFTDTEELFF. The J gene is TRBJ2-2, the V gene TRBV27; D is ambiguous. CDR3 length: 15 amino acids. Per the germline V gene, CDR1 is MNHEY and CDR2 is SMNVEV (reference sequence).